This TCR beta chain was found in a study of T-cell memory formation after mild COVID-19. Study results and caveats: Contracting CD4+ clones lay largely in CM and EM, with CD8+ ones residing in EMRA.

In TCRdb, the 5' RACE reads were re-called with MiXCR into one record per CDR3 protein. The sample has 200,000 to 300,000 distinct CDR3 sequences, 15% seen once; the top ten hold 2.1%. Between the trimmed V and J ends, which lost 6 bases and 5 bases, there was a span of 13 bases. Germline V gives CDR1 MDHEN, CDR2 SYDVKM. The CDR3 runs to 13 residues. This clonotype was seen only a few times. Its target is not known. The sample comprised PBMCs or a T cell subset sorted from them (not recorded which). The chain carries TRBV28 and TRBJ1-1; D perhaps matches TRBD1 (6 bases). The TCR comes from an adult woman who had mild COVID-19 (a few samples of this study predate the infection). Cell type and time point are not known. The CDR3 loop reads CASRPGVGTEAFF. The CDR3 nucleotides are TGTGCCAGCAGACCAGGGGTGGGAACTGAAGCTTTCTTT.